The clone carrying this TCR beta chain was picked up a small number of times. What it binds is unknown. The TCR alpha and TCR beta cDNA libraries, bearing sample barcodes and UMIs, were generated by 5'RACE using constant-segment primers. TCRdb reprocessed the 5' RACE reads via MiXCR and lists one record per CDR3 protein. The sample has around 340,000 distinct CDR3 sequences; around an eighth are singletons. This record comes from a study of T-cell memory formation after mild COVID-19. Overall study findings and caveats: SARS-CoV-2 specificity was not confirmed for second-wave clones peaking on day 37.

CDR3 size: 14 residues. Germline V CDR1 and CDR2: LNHDA, SQIVND (reference sequence). Trimming took 4 bases from V and 6 from J, leaving 16 bases between them. Sequencing was done on a sample of PBMCs or a T cell subset sorted from them (not recorded which). The receptor was derived from a man aged 18 to 35 who had mild COVID-19 (a few samples of this study predate the infection). Cell type and time point are not known. The chain recombines TRBV19 with TRBJ2-7; D may correspond to TRBD1 or TRBD2 (6 bases each). The CDR3 DNA sequence: TGTGCCAGTAGTAGGCCAGGGGAGGTTCGCGAGCAGTACTTC. Its translation is CASSRPGEVREQYF. Together with reference TRBV19 and TRBJ2-7, the CDR3 gives the full variable domain: DGGITQSPKYLFRKEGQNVTLSCEQNLNHDAMYWYRQDPGQGLRLIYYSQIVNDFQKGDIAEGYSVSREKKESFPLTVTSAQKNPTAFYLCASSRPGEVREQYFGPGTRLTVT.